These T cell receptor beta chains were read from a single sample in a study of T cells in Graves' hyperthyroidism and ophthalmopathy. TCRdb ran MiXCR on the multiplex PCR reads and lists one entry per CDR3 protein. The repertoire consists of about 600,000 distinct CDR3 sequences, with about 16% occurring once and the leading ten covering less than 3.5%. The source material was blood. All receptors derive from a woman aged 40 to 50 with Graves' ophthalmopathy. The CDR3 runs from the conserved cysteine through the conserved F or W. D genes are given only for firm matches. Rows give clone size only sometimes, using once, few, many, or a class for an expanded clone.

j_call d_call clone_size v_call cdr3_aa cdr3_nt
TRBJ1-2 - few TRBV6-2/TRBV6-3 CASSYGRTQASGYTF TGTGCCAGCAGTTACGGTCGGACACAGGCCTCCGGCTACACCTTC
TRBJ2-3 - - TRBV27 CASSFVYSTDTQYF TGTGCCAGCAGTTTCGTCTATAGCACAGATACGCAGTATTTT
TRBJ2-3 TRBD2 many TRBV28 CASSSAPPAGGPRDTQYF TGTGCCAGCAGTTCAGCTCCCCCTGCGGGAGGGCCGCGTGATACGCAGTATTTT
TRBJ2-3 TRBD2 - TRBV7-9 CASSLVASGGTDTQYF TGTGCCAGCAGCTTAGTGGCTAGCGGGGGCACAGATACGCAGTATTTT
TRBJ2-7 TRBD1 many TRBV2 CASSMGQGLDEQYF TGTGCCAGCAGTATGGGACAGGGACTCGACGAGCAGTACTTC
TRBJ2-2 TRBD1 - TRBV24-1 CATSDLSQGARTGELFF TGTGCCACCAGTGATTTGTCGCAGGGGGCGCGGACCGGGGAGCTGTTTTTT
TRBJ2-5 TRBD1 many TRBV5-1 CASSGGQRYQETQYF TGCGCCAGCAGCGGGGGACAGAGGTACCAAGAGACCCAGTACTTC
TRBJ2-3 - many TRBV20-1 CSALEWDTQYF TGCAGTGCTCTAGAGTGGGATACGCAGTATTTT
TRBJ2-5 - many TRBV11-2 CASSLRPEETQYF TGTGCCAGCAGTCTAAGGCCAGAAGAGACCCAGTACTTC
TRBJ2-7 TRBD2 many TRBV28 CASLRGRDEQYF TGTGCCAGCCTACGAGGGAGGGACGAGCAGTACTTC
TRBJ2-2 - few TRBV6-1 CASSTTGTTTGELFF TGTGCCAGCAGTACAACCGGGACAACCACCGGGGAGCTGTTTTTT
TRBJ2-3 - many TRBV2 CASSDNTDTQYF TGTGCCAGCAGTGATAACACAGATACGCAGTATTTT
TRBJ2-3 - - TRBV11-2 CASSLAVSRDTQYF TGTGCCAGCAGCTTAGCTGTCTCTCGGGATACGCAGTATTTT
TRBJ2-1 - few TRBV7-8 CASSRHSGEDEQFF TGTGCCAGCAGCCGCCACTCGGGGGAGGATGAGCAGTTCTTC
TRBJ2-7 - many TRBV10-3 CAISEGDGGFGVQYF TGTGCCATCAGTGAAGGGGACGGAGGTTTCGGGGTGCAGTACTTC
TRBJ2-7 TRBD2 - TRBV20-1 CSAPWSGTSGFEQYF TGCAGTGCCCCGTGGTCGGGGACTAGCGGGTTTGAGCAGTACTTC
TRBJ2-7 - few TRBV11-1 CASSTRTASYEQYF TGTGCCAGCAGCACGAGGACGGCTTCCTACGAGCAGTACTTC
TRBJ1-1 - - TRBV25-1 CASRSGHRMNTEAFF TGTGCCAGCAGATCGGGACACCGTATGAACACTGAAGCTTTCTTT
TRBJ1-5 TRBD1 many TRBV6-1 CASSEGQDNQPQHF TGTGCCAGCAGTGAGGGACAGGATAATCAGCCCCAGCATTTT
TRBJ2-1 TRBD2 many TRBV27 CASSLSNGWISGSASSYNEQFF TGTGCCAGCAGTTTATCGAACGGTTGGATTAGCGGGAGCGCTAGCTCCTACAATGAGCAGTTCTTC
TRBJ1-1 - many TRBV10-3 CAISADGNTEAFF TGTGCCATCAGTGCCGACGGGAACACTGAAGCTTTCTTT
TRBJ2-3 - many TRBV5-1 CASSWGTSTDTQYF TGCGCCAGCAGCTGGGGGACAAGCACAGATACGCAGTATTTT
TRBJ2-5 TRBD2 many TRBV6-1 CASGGGSLGETQYF TGTGCCAGCGGCGGCGGGAGCCTAGGAGAGACCCAGTACTTC